Presented here are 3 T cell receptor beta chains from one specimen sequenced in a study of blood T cell repertoires in COVID-19. The repertoire was sequenced with immunoSEQ multiplex PCR; TCRdb's copy has only in-frame clones and lacks some. The sample has about 480,000 clones, approximately 88% seen once. Sequenced input: PBMCs or T cells enriched from blood (not recorded which). These receptors all come from a woman aged 40 to 50 who had recovered from COVID-19.

The V call is TRBV11-2, the J call TRBJ1-2; no clear D gene. Trimming removed 0 bases at V and 3 bases at J, with 17 bases between. This CDR3 has 17 amino acids. Germline assignment: CDR1 SGHAT and CDR2 FQNNGV. The CDR3 spells CASSLDPAAEGYYGYTF. In nucleotides, the CDR3 is TGTGCCAGCAGCTTAGATCCAGCCGCCGAGGGTTACTATGGCTACACCTTC.

CDR3 in DNA: TGTGCCACCAGTGAGCCCAGCGGGATCTACAATGAGCAGTTCTTC. Translated: CATSEPSGIYNEQFF. The rearrangement joins TRBV24-1 to TRBJ2-1, with 7 bases identical to TRBD2. There are 15 residues in the CDR3. V gave up 4 bases and J gave up 3 bases; unmatched junction bases: 5. The V gene's germline CDR1 is KGHDR and CDR2 SFDVKD.

This sequence joins TRBV5-8 and TRBJ2-3, with D possibly matching TRBD2 (6 bases). Germline CDR1 and CDR2: SGHTS and YDEGEE. This CDR3 spans 15 amino acids. The V end was cut by 0 bases, the J end by 5 bases, with 13 bases between. The CDR3 is CASSLGGPGVDTQYF. In DNA form, the CDR3 reads TGTGCCAGCAGCTTGGGAGGCCCGGGGGTAGATACGCAGTATTTT.